This entry features one T cell receptor (beta chain) sequence. There is no known antigen for this receptor. Nothing much larger sits one base from this clone, and base qualities are not available. The entry originates in a study of long-term antiretroviral therapy in people with HIV (dated by TCRdb to between 2021 and 2023). Context from the whole study: Collection of the earliest samples took place about a decade ahead of the 2015 WHO recommendation for immediate ART, at a time when ART was typically delayed until CD4 counts fell. No cross-contamination during QIAcube processing was shown when test extractions of a monoclonal T-cell line were performed alongside 25 to 35 polyclonal samples. Whether ART initiation and durable HIV suppression were associated with changes in peripheral blood TRB repertoire composition and diversity was tested in a retrospective serial study. Among the 25 to 30 participants with HIV, around ten were female. A total of roughly 200 cryopreserved PBMC samples came from a few dozen adults with confirmed HIV infection and were collected serially over a mean of roughly six years (range 1-12). General findings and caveats noted by the study authors: The samples were dated from about 2004 to 2017, and the ART regimens that were used may be less effective than current ART regimens. Narrower CDR3 length ranges were observed in HIV repertoires than in controls, and an antigen-experienced repertoire with only a slight naive shift after ART was suggested by the network structure. Because cell numbers in pre-ART samples were limited, unsorted PBMC were profiled instead of sorted CD4+ and CD8+ T cells. No data were available on ART adherence, viral resistance or therapy changes, limiting inferences about post-ART repertoire changes. Starting ART was linked to a significant rise in TRB diversity, yet even after long-term ART the diversity remained significantly lower than in transplant donor controls. Expanded TRB clones identified before ART initiation dominated the repertoire across all time points, though the dominance fluctuated and decreased in many PLHIV after ART. Since PBMC availability was limited, sequencing covered only the TCR beta chain, with no alpha chain pairing.

The immunoSEQ hsTCRB v3.0 assay was used at survey level resolution to sequence the TRB variable region. The targeted TRB sequencing depth was roughly 40,000-50,000 T-cell genomes per sample. TRB libraries were pooled and sequenced on an Illumina MiSeq using a v3 150-cycle kit. In the original analysis: Analysis of repertoires was carried out in R inside a reproducible Nextflow workflow spanning QC, data transformation and analysis. LymphoSeq2, an R package for exploring AIRR-Seq data, was used to implement custom analyses. A handful of samples that produced fewer than 5000 total TRB sequences were removed, so 150 to 200 HIV repertoires were analyzed. Among the roughly 200 retained HIV repertoires, 55 to 60 were collected before ART initiation and around 130 after ART initiation. Repertoires were downsampled to 5000 TRB nucleotide sequences, with summary statistics averaged over 100 downsampling iterations. The analysis kept only TRB sequences whose CDR3 regions were at least seven amino acids long. Two measures captured diversity: a Shannon entropy-derived clonality score and the Gini coefficient. Repertoire networks linked the top 5000 CDR3 amino acid sequences whenever two sequences differed by an edit distance of one. GLIPH2 predicted antigen specificity groups and MHC restriction for TRB CDR3 amino acid sequences. CDR3 amino acid sequences were matched against VDJdb and McPAS-TCR to flag known CMV, EBV, HIV or tissue antigen associations. Pre-ART, post-ART and control groups were compared with Wilcoxon signed-rank tests and Holm-Bonferroni correction. Held by TCRdb, this immuneACCESS table contains in-frame sequences only and omits some clones. Under half of the omission traces to an unresolved V gene where checked; the cause of the rest is unknown. From that table come the V and J calls and clone size; the DNA was used to work out D and trimming. The sample data list 28,000 or so clones, and about three quarters of these were observed just once. The ten largest clones capture about 9.3% of the sample.

Inclusion was restricted to participants for whom at least one PBMC sample before ART initiation and at least two post-ART samples were available. Treatment was received in the United States of America by all participants with HIV. Before DNA extraction, cryopreserved samples of about 0.95-10 million PBMC were thawed and washed. At the time of the earliest PBMC sample, participants with HIV were aged between about 20 and 55 years. Per participant, PBMC samples came from 1-4 timepoints prior to ART initiation and 2-8 timepoints following ART initiation, for a median of 7 samples. For every participant, serial HIV viral load, CD4+ T-cell count, ART history and demographic data were obtained. Genomic DNA was extracted from unsorted PBMC with a Qiagen kit on a QIAcube, processed in batches of 12 samples. The source of this sequence is a man between 18 and 35 years old with HIV. Sequenced here: unsorted PBMCs, sampled 1.5 years before starting antiretroviral therapy.

The CDR3 protein: CASSVTAGDYEQYF. Read as DNA, the sequence is TGTGCCAGCAGCGTCACAGCGGGGGACTACGAGCAGTACTTC. This chain joins TRBV9 to TRBJ2-7; TRBD2 lines up with 8 middle nucleotides. CDR1 and CDR2 were assigned from the germline V gene as SGDLS and YYNGEE. The CDR3 holds 14 amino acids from the cysteine to the phenylalanine. This entry keeps only the CDR3 DNA: 42 bases, framed from base 1. The germline V and J ends show losses of 2 bases and 3 bases respectively, and no gene match explains 4 bases of the junction.